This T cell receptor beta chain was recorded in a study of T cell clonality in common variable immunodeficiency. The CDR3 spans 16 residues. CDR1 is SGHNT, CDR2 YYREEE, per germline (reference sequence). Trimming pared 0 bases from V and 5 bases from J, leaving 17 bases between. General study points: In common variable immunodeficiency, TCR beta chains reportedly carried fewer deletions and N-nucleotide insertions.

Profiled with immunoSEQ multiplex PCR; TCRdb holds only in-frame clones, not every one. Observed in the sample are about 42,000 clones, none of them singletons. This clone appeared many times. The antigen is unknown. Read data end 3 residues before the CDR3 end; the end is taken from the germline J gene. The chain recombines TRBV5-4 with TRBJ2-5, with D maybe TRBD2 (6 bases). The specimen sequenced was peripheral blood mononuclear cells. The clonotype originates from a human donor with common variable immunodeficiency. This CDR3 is CASSLEVADWGETQYF. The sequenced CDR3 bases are TGTGCCAGCAGCTTGGAGGTAGCGGACTGGGGGGAGACC.